This TCR beta chain was retrieved from a study of PD-1 blockade in classical Hodgkin lymphoma. Germline CDR1 LGHNA, CDR2 YSLEER. Trimming stripped 5 bases from V and 1 base from J, with 8 bases between. The CDR3 runs 14 residues. Every patient had relapsed following autologous stem cell transplantation, and cohorts differed in brentuximab vedotin exposure. Some clones are missing from TCRdb's copy, which holds only in-frame ones; the method was immunoSEQ multiplex PCR. The data hold about 100,000 clones, with around 89% observed a single time. The chain recombines TRBV4-3 with TRBJ1-4; D may be TRBD1 (5 bases). The sequences come from peripheral blood mononuclear cells (PBMCs), collected before the second cycle of nivolumab. The clonotype was recovered from a human donor with classical Hodgkin lymphoma. CDR3 sequence reads: CASSEGITNEKLFF. DNA of the CDR3: TGCGCCAGCAGCGAGGGGATAACTAATGAAAAACTGTTTTTT.